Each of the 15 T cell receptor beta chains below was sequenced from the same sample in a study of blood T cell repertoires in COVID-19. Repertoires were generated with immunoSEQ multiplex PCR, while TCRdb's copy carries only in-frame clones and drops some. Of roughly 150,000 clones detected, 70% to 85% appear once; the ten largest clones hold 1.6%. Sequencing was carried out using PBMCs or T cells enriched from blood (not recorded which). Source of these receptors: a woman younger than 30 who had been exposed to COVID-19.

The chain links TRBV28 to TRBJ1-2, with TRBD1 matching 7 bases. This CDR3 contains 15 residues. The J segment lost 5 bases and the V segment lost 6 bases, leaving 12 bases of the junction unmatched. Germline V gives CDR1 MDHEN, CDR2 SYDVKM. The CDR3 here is CASRASPQGLYGYTF. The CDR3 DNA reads TGTGCCAGCAGAGCATCACCACAGGGGTTGTATGGCTACACCTTC.

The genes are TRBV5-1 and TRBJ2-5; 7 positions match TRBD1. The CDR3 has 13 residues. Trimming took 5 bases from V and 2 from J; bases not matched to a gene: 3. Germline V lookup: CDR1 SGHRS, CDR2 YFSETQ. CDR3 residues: CASRGQPQETQYF. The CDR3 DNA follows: TGCGCCAGCAGGGGACAGCCGCAAGAGACCCAGTACTTC.

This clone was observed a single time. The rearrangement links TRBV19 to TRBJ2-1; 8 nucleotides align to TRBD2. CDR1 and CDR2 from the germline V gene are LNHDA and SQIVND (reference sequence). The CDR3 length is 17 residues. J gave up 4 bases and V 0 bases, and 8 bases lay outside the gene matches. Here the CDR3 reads CASSIDRGLVPYNEQFF. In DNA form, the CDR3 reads TGTGCCAGTAGTATAGATCGGGGACTAGTGCCGTACAATGAGCAGTTCTTC.

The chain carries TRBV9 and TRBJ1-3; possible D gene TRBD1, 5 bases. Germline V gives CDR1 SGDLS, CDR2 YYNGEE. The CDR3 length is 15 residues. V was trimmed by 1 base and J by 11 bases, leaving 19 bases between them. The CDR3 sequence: CASSVSGFGQSAIYF. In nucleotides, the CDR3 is TGTGCCAGCAGCGTAAGTGGTTTTGGACAAAGCGCCATATATTTT.

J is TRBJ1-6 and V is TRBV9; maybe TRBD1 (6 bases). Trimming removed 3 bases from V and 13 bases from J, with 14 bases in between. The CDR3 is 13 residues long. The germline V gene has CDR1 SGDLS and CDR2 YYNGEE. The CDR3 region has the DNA TGTGCCAGCAGCGCGGGGGGGGGCTACCCCCTCCACTTT. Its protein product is CASSAGGGYPLHF.

The CDR3 DNA sequence: TGCGCCAGCAGCCAAAACAGGGGGCGAGCTGGAAACACCATATATTTT. It is translated as CASSQNRGRAGNTIYF. V gene TRBV4-3 combines with J gene TRBJ1-3, with 9 bases identical to TRBD1. Trimming removed 2 bases from V and 2 bases from J; junction bases left unmatched: 4. Germline CDR1 is LGHNA and CDR2 is YSLEER. This CDR3 spans 16 amino acids.

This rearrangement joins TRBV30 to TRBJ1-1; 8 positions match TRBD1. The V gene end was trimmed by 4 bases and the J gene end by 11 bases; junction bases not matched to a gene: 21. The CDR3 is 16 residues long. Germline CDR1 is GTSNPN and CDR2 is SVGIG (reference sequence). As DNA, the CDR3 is TGTGCCTGGACCTATACAGGGGGAAGAGCGCTGGCGTCGGCTTTCTTT. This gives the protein CAWTYTGGRALASAFF.

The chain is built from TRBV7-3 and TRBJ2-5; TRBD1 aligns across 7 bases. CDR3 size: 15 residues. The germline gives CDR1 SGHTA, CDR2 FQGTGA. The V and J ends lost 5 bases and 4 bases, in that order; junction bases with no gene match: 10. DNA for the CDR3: TGTGCCAGCAGCCCCGACAGGGCGGGTCCAGAGACCCAGTACTTC. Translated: CASSPDRAGPETQYF.

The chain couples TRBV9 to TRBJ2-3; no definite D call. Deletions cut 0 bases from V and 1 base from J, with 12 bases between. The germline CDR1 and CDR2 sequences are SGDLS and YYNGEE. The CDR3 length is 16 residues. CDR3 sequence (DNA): TGTGCCAGCAGCGTAGTATCCAGCGTCCGCACAGATACGCAGTATTTT. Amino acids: CASSVVSSVRTDTQYF.

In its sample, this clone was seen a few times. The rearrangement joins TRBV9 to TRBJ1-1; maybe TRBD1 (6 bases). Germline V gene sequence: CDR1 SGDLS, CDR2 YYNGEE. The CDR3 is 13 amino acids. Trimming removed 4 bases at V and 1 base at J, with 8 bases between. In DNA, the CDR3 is TGTGCCAGCAGCCAGGGACAGAACACTGAAGCTTTCTTT. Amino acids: CASSQGQNTEAFF.

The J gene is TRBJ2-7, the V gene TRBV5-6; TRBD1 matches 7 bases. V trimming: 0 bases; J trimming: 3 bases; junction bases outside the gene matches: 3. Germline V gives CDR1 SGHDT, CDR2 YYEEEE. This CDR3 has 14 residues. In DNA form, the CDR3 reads TGTGCCAGCAGCTTGGCGGGACAGAACTACGAGCAGTACTTC. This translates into CASSLAGQNYEQYF.

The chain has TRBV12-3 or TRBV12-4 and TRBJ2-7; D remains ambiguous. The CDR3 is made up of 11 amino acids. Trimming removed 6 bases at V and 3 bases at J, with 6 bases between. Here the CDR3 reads CASSGYYEQYF. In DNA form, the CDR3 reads TGTGCCAGCAGCGGTTACTACGAGCAGTACTTC.

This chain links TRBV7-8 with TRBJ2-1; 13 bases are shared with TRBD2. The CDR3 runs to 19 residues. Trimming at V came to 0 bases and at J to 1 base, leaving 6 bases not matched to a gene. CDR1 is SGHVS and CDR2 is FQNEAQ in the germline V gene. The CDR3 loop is CASSLARTSGSKSYNEQFF. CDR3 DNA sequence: TGTGCCAGCAGCTTAGCGCGGACTAGCGGGAGTAAATCCTACAATGAGCAGTTCTTC.

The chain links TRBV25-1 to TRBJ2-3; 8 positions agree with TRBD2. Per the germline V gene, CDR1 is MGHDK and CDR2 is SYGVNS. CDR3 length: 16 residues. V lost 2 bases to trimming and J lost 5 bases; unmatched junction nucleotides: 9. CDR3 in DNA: TGTGCCAGCAGTGAAACCCTCGGGAGGGGTAAAGATACGCAGTATTTT. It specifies CASSETLGRGKDTQYF.

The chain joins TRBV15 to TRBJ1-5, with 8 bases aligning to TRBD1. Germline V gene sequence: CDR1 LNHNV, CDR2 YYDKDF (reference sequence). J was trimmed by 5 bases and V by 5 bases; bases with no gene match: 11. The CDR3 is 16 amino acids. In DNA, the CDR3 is TGTGCCACCAGCGCCGCTAGAAAGACAGGGGATCAGCCCCAGCATTTT. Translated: CATSAARKTGDQPQHF. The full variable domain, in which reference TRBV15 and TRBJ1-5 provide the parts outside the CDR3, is DAMVIQNPRYQVTQFGKPVTLSCSQTLNHNVMYWYQQKSSQAPKLLFHYYDKDFNNEADTPDNFQSRRPNTSFCFLDIRSPGLGDTAMYLCATSAARKTGDQPQHFGDGTRLSIL.